One and the same sample provided the 29 T cell receptor beta chains below, sequenced in a study of cytomegalovirus exposure and HLA in healthy donors. 60 Vbeta and 13 Jbeta primers were used in PCR. The repertoire was sequenced with immunoSEQ multiplex PCR; TCRdb's copy has only in-frame clones and lacks some. The sample has about 160,000 clones, approximately 82% seen once. The sequencing sample was made of PBMCs. Receptor source: a man aged 50 to 59 in good health and CMV-seropositive.

The count of this clone is one. The chain couples TRBV11-2 to TRBJ2-1; TRBD2 agrees at 8 bases. This CDR3 is built from 16 residues. V lost 5 bases to trimming and J lost 1 base; unmatched junction nucleotides: 7. Germline V CDR1 and CDR2: SGHAT, FQNNGV. The CDR3 coding sequence is TGTGCCAGCAGCATTGGACTAGCCGAATCCTACAATGAGCAGTTCTTC. It specifies CASSIGLAESYNEQFF. The whole variable domain, remainder taken from reference TRBV11-2 and TRBJ2-1, is EAGVAQSPRYKIIEKRQSVAFWCNPISGHATLYWYQQILGQGPKLLIQFQNNGVVDDSQLPKDRFSAERLKGVDSTLKIQPAKLEDSAVYLCASSIGLAESYNEQFFGPGTRLTVL.

This clone has a handful of counts. V and J are TRBV6-5 and TRBJ1-2; 7 bases fit TRBD1. The V segment lost 0 bases and the J segment 4 bases; nucleotides outside the gene matches: 2. This CDR3 spans 14 amino acids. From germline, CDR1 is MNHEY and CDR2 SVGAGI. CDR3 sequence reads: CASSYSTGPYGYTF. The CDR3 region has the DNA TGTGCCAGCAGTTACTCGACAGGGCCCTATGGCTACACCTTC.

The gene calls are TRBV2 and TRBJ1-2; the match to TRBD1 covers 9 bases. In germline, CDR1 is SNHLY, CDR2 FYNNEI. This CDR3 comprises 15 residues. J lost 7 bases, V lost 8 bases, and 14 bases had no gene match. As DNA, the CDR3 is TGTGCCAGCTACGACAGGGGGATCTTGAGCGGTGGCTACACCTTC. This gives the protein CASYDRGILSGGYTF.

The V gene is TRBV18, the J gene TRBJ1-2; D is ambiguous. Deletions cut 6 bases from V and 7 bases from J, with 12 bases between. The CDR3 totals 12 residues. CDR1 and CDR2 (germline): KGHSH, LQKENI. The DNA of the CDR3 is TGTGCCAGCTCCCCTGAGGTGGGTGGCTACACCTTC. This encodes CASSPEVGGYTF.

The chain combines TRBV6-1 with TRBJ2-5; TRBD1 matches 9 bases. Germline V gene lookup returns CDR1 MNHNS and CDR2 SASEGT. The CDR3 is made up of 15 amino acids. With 4 bases clipped from V and 4 bases from J, the junction kept 7 bases outside the gene matches. CDR3 bases: TGTGCCAGCAGTGGGACGGGACAGGGAGGAGAGACCCAGTACTTC. It is translated as CASSGTGQGGETQYF.

The chain recombines TRBV21-1 with TRBJ2-7; the D call of TRBD1 is as the table states it, not checked on the DNA. TRBV21-1 is reported as a pseudogene. This CDR3 is built from 17 residues. The CDR3 spells CASSKLGGDRISYEQYF. The CDR3 DNA reads as TGTGCCAGCAGCAAATTAGGCGGGGACAGAATTTCCTACGAGCAGTACTTC.

The chain combines TRBV6-5 with TRBJ1-5, with D unclear. The length of the CDR3 is 15 residues. V dropped 5 bases and J dropped 9 bases, with 20 bases sitting between them. Germline-derived CDR1 and CDR2 are MNHEY and SVGAGI. The CDR3 reads CASSAWLDVRGPQHF. The CDR3 DNA reads TGTGCCAGCAGTGCCTGGTTGGACGTCCGGGGGCCCCAGCATTTT.

The CDR3 DNA follows: TGTGCCAGCTCACCACAGCCCCGCCTTAATGAAAAACTGTTTTTT. Protein product: CASSPQPRLNEKLFF. V is TRBV18 and J is TRBJ1-4; D gene unclear. CDR1 and CDR2 (germline): KGHSH, LQKENI. V lost 1 base and J 4 bases, leaving 10 bases between the germline ends. CDR3 length: 15 residues.

The rearrangement joins TRBV15 to TRBJ1-5, with 8 bases identical to TRBD1. CDR3 length: 15 residues. CDR1 LNHNV and CDR2 YYDKDF come from the germline V gene (reference sequence). With 1 base clipped from V and 2 bases from J, the junction kept 1 base outside the gene matches. CDR3: CATSRGGQGNQPQHF. The CDR3 nucleotides read TGTGCCACCAGCAGAGGGGGACAGGGCAATCAGCCCCAGCATTTT.

The chain joins TRBV7-6 to TRBJ2-1; 15 bases are a match to TRBD2. V gave up 3 bases and J gave up 3 bases; unmatched junction bases: 12. Germline V gene sequence: CDR1 SGHVS, CDR2 FNYEAQ. The CDR3 length is 20 residues. CDR3 bases: TGTGCCAGCAGCTTCAGCCCGGGGACTAGCGGGAGGTTGGGCTACAATGAGCAGTTCTTC. This translates into CASSFSPGTSGRLGYNEQFF.

This sequence joins TRBV27 and TRBJ2-6; the D gene is possibly TRBD1 (6 bases). There are 13 residues in the CDR3. Trimming stripped 8 bases from V and 2 bases from J, with 7 bases between. Germline-derived CDR1 and CDR2 are MNHEY and SMNVEV (reference sequence). The CDR3 reads CASGGAGANVLTF. CDR3 sequence (DNA): TGTGCCAGCGGGGGCGCTGGGGCCAACGTCCTGACTTTC.

V is TRBV10-2 and J is TRBJ2-5, with TRBD2 matching 10 bases. The CDR3 consists of 16 residues. The germline V gene encodes CDR1 WSHSY and CDR2 SAAADI. The junction had 8 bases not matched to a gene; V was cut back by 2 bases and J by 5 bases. CDR3 amino acids: CASSEADSGGRETQYF. CDR3 DNA sequence: TGCGCCAGCAGTGAGGCGGATAGCGGGGGGCGGGAGACCCAGTACTTC.

The V call is TRBV25-1, the J call TRBJ1-3; no clear D gene. Trimming removed 7 bases at V and 1 base at J, with 14 bases between. The CDR3 runs 15 residues. In germline, CDR1 is MGHDK, CDR2 SYGVNS. CDR3 DNA: TGTGCCAGCATCCCGGTAGATGAATCTGGAAACACCATATATTTT. Its translation: CASIPVDESGNTIYF.

CDR3 amino acids: CATSPTRGYEQYF. DNA of the CDR3: TGTGCCACCAGCCCCACCCGGGGCTACGAGCAGTACTTC. This chain connects TRBV15 to TRBJ2-7; weak D call: TRBD2 (5 bases). Germline V CDR1 and CDR2: LNHNV, YYDKDF (reference sequence). The V gene lost 5 bases and the J gene lost 3 bases, with 11 bases spanning the gap. The CDR3 extends over 13 amino acids.

The gene calls are TRBV6-4 and TRBJ2-7; maybe TRBD1 (6 bases). CDR1 is MRHNA and CDR2 is SNTAGT in the germline V gene. The CDR3 is 13 residues long. V lost 4 bases to trimming and J lost 2 bases, with 9 bases between them. DNA for the CDR3: TGTGCCAGCAGTGGACAGGATACCTACGAGCAGTACGTC. It encodes CASSGQDTYEQYV.

The chain recombines TRBV6-1 with TRBJ1-1; D unclear. The V gene lost 4 bases and the J gene lost 5 bases, with 14 bases spanning the gap. Germline-derived CDR1 and CDR2 are MNHNS and SASEGT. CDR3 length equals 14 residues. The CDR3 loop is CASSVEAPWTEAFF. In nucleotides, the CDR3 is TGTGCCAGCAGTGTGGAGGCGCCGTGGACTGAAGCTTTCTTT.

The chain employs TRBV30 and TRBJ1-5, with 7 bases lining up with TRBD1. J was trimmed by 4 bases and V by 3 bases; bases with no gene match: 6. Germline CDR1 GTSNPN, CDR2 SVGIG (reference sequence). This CDR3 region has 14 residues. The CDR3 protein is CAWSRDSRNQPQHF. In DNA, the CDR3 is TGTGCCTGGAGCCGGGACAGTCGAAATCAGCCCCAGCATTTT.

V usage is TRBV14 and J usage is TRBJ2-5, with a possible D match to TRBD2 (7 bases). V was pared by 2 bases and J by 5 bases, with 12 bases between. The CDR3 has 14 amino acids. Germline lookup yields CDR1 SGHDN and CDR2 FVKESK. For the CDR3, the DNA is TGTGCCAGCAGCCAACTCAGGGGAGGGGAGACCCAGTACTTC. Translation gives CASSQLRGGETQYF.

The J gene is TRBJ2-5, the V gene TRBV7-2, with 7 bases that match TRBD1. Germline loops: CDR1 SGHTA, CDR2 FQGNSA. CDR3 length equals 14 residues. J lost 5 bases, V lost 1 base, and 4 bases had no gene match. CDR3 residues: CASSLVRGRETQYF. In DNA, the CDR3 is TGTGCCAGCAGCTTAGTGAGGGGGCGGGAGACCCAGTACTTC. Supplemented by reference TRBV7-2 and TRBJ2-5, the full variable domain reads GAGVSQSPSNKVTEKGKDVELRCDPISGHTALYWYRQSLGQGLEFLIYFQGNSAPDKSGLPSDRFSAERTGGSVSTLTIQRTQQEDSAVYLCASSLVRGRETQYFGPGTRLLVL.

The rearrangement joins TRBV7-9 to TRBJ2-3; 8 positions agree with TRBD2. In germline, CDR1 is SEHNR, CDR2 FQNEAQ (reference sequence). The V and J ends lost 5 bases and 8 bases, in that order; junction bases with no gene match: 12. The CDR3 spans 15 residues. The CDR3 nucleotides read TGTGCCAGCAGCCTTAGCGGGAACGACCCCCCTACGCAGTATTTT. It codes for CASSLSGNDPPTQYF.

The chain combines TRBV5-6 with TRBJ1-2; a weak D match, TRBD1 (6 bases). The CDR3 length is 15 residues. V was pared by 1 base and J by 6 bases, with 16 bases between. Germline V gene lookup returns CDR1 SGHDT and CDR2 YYEEEE. The CDR3 region is CASSLISGAGDGYTF. The CDR3 region has the DNA TGTGCCAGCAGCTTGATCTCAGGGGCAGGGGATGGCTACACCTTC.

The chain links TRBV5-1 to TRBJ1-5; D gene uncertain. The CDR3 has 15 amino acids. With 4 bases removed from V and 0 bases from J, the gap between germline ends came to 11 bases. Germline CDR1 SGHRS, CDR2 YFSETQ. DNA for the CDR3: TGCGCCAGCAGCCGGGAACCAGGTAGCAATCAGCCCCAGCATTTT. Protein sequence: CASSREPGSNQPQHF.

The chain combines TRBV9 with TRBJ2-1, with TRBD2 matching over 8 bases. Germline V gene sequence: CDR1 SGDLS, CDR2 YYNGEE. After removal of 0 bases from V and 5 bases from J, the junction contained 4 bases not matched to a gene. This CDR3 has 15 amino acids. The CDR3 protein is CASSVVAGGHNEQFF. The CDR3 DNA is TGTGCCAGCAGCGTAGTGGCGGGAGGCCACAATGAGCAGTTCTTC.

V usage is TRBV7-8 and J usage is TRBJ2-3; 10 nucleotides line up with TRBD2. V lost 4 bases to trimming and J lost 6 bases; unmatched junction nucleotides: 7. The germline gives CDR1 SGHVS, CDR2 FQNEAQ. The CDR3 totals 15 residues. The CDR3 here is CASSSTSGSRDTQYF. The DNA of the CDR3 is TGTGCCAGCAGCTCGACTAGCGGGTCCCGGGATACGCAGTATTTT.

The rearrangement uses TRBV5-6 and TRBJ2-4, with D tentatively TRBD1 (7 bases). This CDR3 has 14 residues. Per germline, CDR1 SGHDT and CDR2 YYEEEE. V lost 2 bases and J lost 7, with 13 bases in between. The CDR3, as DNA: TGTGCCAGCAGCTTCAGGGCAGGGGGGAACATTCAGTACTTC. Its translation is CASSFRAGGNIQYF.

This sequence joins TRBV2 and TRBJ2-1; the match to TRBD1 covers 9 bases. Unmatched junction bases numbered 11, after V lost 6 bases and J lost 8 bases. The CDR3 totals 15 residues. Germline-derived CDR1 and CDR2 are SNHLY and FYNNEI. CDR3 protein: CASRPGTGSSHEQFF. The CDR3 DNA is TGTGCCAGCAGGCCCGGGACAGGGTCGTCTCATGAGCAGTTCTTC.

V is TRBV11-3 and J is TRBJ2-7, with 9 bases aligning to TRBD2. CDR3 length: 15 amino acids. V lost 5 bases and J lost 4; bases outside the gene matches: 9. The germline gives CDR1 SGHNT, CDR2 YENEEA. CDR3 coding DNA: TGTGCCAGCAGCCCAACTAGCGGGTCGCCGTACGAGCAGTACGTC. This sequence encodes CASSPTSGSPYEQYV.

The rearrangement links TRBV4-1 to TRBJ1-2; 8 nucleotides match TRBD1. V trimming: 4 bases; J trimming: 4 bases; junction bases outside the gene matches: 14. Germline assignment: CDR1 MGHRA and CDR2 YSYEKL. This CDR3 contains 17 residues. The CDR3 protein is CASSPIQGQDPLYGYTF. The CDR3, as DNA: TGCGCCAGCAGCCCAATTCAGGGACAGGACCCCCTCTATGGCTACACCTTC.

This clone was detected only a few times. The V gene is TRBV9, the J gene TRBJ2-5; TRBD2 matches 7 bases. The CDR3 extends over 14 amino acids. Germline V gene lookup returns CDR1 SGDLS and CDR2 YYNGEE. The V and J ends lost 4 bases and 4 bases, in that order; junction bases with no gene match: 7. The CDR3 nucleotides are TGTGCCAGCAGCAGGACAATAGCGGGAGAGACCCAGTACTTC. This codes for CASSRTIAGETQYF.